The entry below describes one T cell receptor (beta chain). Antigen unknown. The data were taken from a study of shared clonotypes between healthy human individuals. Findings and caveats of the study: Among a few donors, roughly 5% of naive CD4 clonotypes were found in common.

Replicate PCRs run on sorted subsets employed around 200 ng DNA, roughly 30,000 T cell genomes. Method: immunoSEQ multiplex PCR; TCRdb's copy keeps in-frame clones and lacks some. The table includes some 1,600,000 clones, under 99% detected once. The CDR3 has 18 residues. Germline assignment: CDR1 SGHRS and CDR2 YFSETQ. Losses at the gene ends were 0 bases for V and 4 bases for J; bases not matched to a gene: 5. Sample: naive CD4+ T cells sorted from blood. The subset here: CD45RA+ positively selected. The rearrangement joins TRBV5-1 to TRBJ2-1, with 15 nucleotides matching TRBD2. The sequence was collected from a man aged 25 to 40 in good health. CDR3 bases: TGCGCCAGCAGCTTGGCCGGACTAGCGGGAGGGTTGTACAATGAGCAGTTCTTC. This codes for CASSLAGLAGGLYNEQFF.